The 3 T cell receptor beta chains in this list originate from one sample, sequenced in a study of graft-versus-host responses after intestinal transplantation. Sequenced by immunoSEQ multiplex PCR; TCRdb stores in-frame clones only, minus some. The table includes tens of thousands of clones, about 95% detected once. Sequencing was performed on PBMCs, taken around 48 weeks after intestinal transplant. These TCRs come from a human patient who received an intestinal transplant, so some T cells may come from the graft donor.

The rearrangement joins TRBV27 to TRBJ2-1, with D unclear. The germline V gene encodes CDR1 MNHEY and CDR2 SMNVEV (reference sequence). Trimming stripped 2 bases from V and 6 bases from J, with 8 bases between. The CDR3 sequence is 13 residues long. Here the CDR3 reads CASSLVGGNEQFF. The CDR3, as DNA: TGTGCCAGCAGTTTAGTGGGTGGCAATGAGCAGTTCTTC.

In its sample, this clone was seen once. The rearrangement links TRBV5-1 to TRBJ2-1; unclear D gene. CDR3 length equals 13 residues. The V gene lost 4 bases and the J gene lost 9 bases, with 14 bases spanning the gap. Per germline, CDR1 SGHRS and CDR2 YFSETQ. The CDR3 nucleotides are TGCGCCAGCAGCCTGGTGGGCCCTAGTGAGCAGTTCTTC. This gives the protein CASSLVGPSEQFF. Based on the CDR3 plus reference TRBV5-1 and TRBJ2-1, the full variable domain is KAGVTQTPRYLIKTRGQQVTLSCSPISGHRSVSWYQQTPGQGLQFLFEYFSETQRNKGNFPGRFSGRQFSNSRSEMNVSTLELGDSALYLCASSLVGPSEQFFGPGTRLTVL.

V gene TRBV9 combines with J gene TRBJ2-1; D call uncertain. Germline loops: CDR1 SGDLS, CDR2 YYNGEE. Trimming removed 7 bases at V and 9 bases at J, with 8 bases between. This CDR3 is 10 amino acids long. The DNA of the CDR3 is TGTGCCAGCGGTTCGGTTGAGCAGTTCTTC. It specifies CASGSVEQFF.